This T cell receptor (beta chain) was profiled in a study of molecular identifiers for immune sequencing clone quantification. This clonotype was found many times. Antigen: not known. Study results and limitations: Beyond 20 RNA copies, clones held over 98% of effector molecules, compared with under 1% in naive cells. The study reportedly detected spiked Jurkat TCR RNA from one cell among approximately 1 million naive cells.

Library preparation followed earlier protocols using designated TCR primers. A single record per CDR3 protein comes from TCRdb applying MiXCR to the PCR reads. Here the sample spans roughly 86,000 distinct CDR3 sequences, under 20% being singletons. Germline V gene sequence: CDR1 MNHEY, CDR2 SMNVEV (reference sequence). This CDR3 has 15 amino acids. V was cut by 5 bases and J by 4 bases, with 18 bases left in between. The rearrangement links TRBV27 to TRBJ2-7; the D gene is possibly TRBD2 (6 bases). This TCR was sampled from a human donor in good health. Some libraries in this study had Jurkat cell RNA spiked in. Sequencing used naive CD8+ T cells from blood, with Jurkat cell RNA spiked in. Subset denoted: FACS-sorted CD8+CD4-CCR7+CD45RA+ naive T cells. CDR3 DNA: TGTGCCAGCAGTATACAGACGGGACTTTGGTACGAGCAGTACTTC. This gives the protein CASSIQTGLWYEQYF.